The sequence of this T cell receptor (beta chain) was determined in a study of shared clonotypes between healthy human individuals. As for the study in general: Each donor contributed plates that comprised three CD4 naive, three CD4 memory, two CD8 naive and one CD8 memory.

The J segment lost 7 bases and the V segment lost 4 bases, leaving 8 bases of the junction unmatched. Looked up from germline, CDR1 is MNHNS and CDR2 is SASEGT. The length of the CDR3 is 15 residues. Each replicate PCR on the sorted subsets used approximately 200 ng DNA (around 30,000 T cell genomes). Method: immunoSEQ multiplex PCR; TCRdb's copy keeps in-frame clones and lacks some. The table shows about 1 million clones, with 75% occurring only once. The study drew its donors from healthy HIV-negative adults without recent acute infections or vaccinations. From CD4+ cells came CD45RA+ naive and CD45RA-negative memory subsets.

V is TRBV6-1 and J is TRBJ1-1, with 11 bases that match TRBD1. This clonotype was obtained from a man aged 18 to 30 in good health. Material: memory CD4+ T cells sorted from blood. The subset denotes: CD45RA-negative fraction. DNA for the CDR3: TGTGCCAGCAGTGCTCGGACAGGGGGCCGATATGAAGCTTTCTTT. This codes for CASSARTGGRYEAFF.